What follows is one T cell receptor beta chain and its context. The source of the sample is a study of blood T cell repertoires in COVID-19. About the research overall: T cells, B-cell-depleted T cells, or PBMCs supplied cDNA or gDNA.

Cohorts were assigned according to the clinical history that participants reported. Losses at the gene ends were 0 bases for V and 4 bases for J; bases not matched to a gene: 12. The CDR3 sequence is 17 residues long. Germline V gene data show CDR1 as SGHDT and CDR2 as YYEEEE. Under the authors' procedure: How many nucleated cells were present was estimated from reference gene primer amplification. TCRdb keeps only in-frame clones here, not all; method: immunoSEQ multiplex PCR. That table supplies the V and J calls and clone size; D and trimming were determined from the DNA. The sample has approximately 350,000 clones, about 90% seen once.

The material sequenced was PBMCs or T cells enriched from blood (not recorded which). The V gene is TRBV5-6, the J gene TRBJ1-2, with 7 positions matching TRBD1. This clonotype originated in a woman aged 25 to 39 who had recovered from COVID-19. The CDR3 nucleotides are TGTGCCAGCAGCTTGGGCCCAGGGTTAGGGGGCGTCTATGGCTACACCTTC. This sequence encodes CASSLGPGLGGVYGYTF.